Each of the 2 T cell receptor beta chains below was sequenced from the same sample in a study of CD8 T cells in ankylosing spondylitis. TCRdb re-called the 5' RACE reads with MiXCR, one entry per CDR3 protein. The sample has around 27,000 distinct CDR3 sequences, about 2.5% seen once. Input material: blood, either unsorted or a sorted T cell fraction (not recorded which). These receptors originate from a female donor with ankylosing spondylitis or in good health (not recorded which).

This clonotype was recorded at least ten times. The V and J genes are TRBV9 and TRBJ2-2; D may be TRBD2 (6 bases). Between the trimmed V and J ends, which lost 3 bases and 7 bases, there was a span of 13 bases. The CDR3 has 14 amino acids. Looked up from germline, CDR1 is SGDLS and CDR2 is YYNGEE. The CDR3 loop reads CASSAGVSGGELFF. The DNA for the CDR3 is TGTGCCAGCAGCGCGGGGGTCTCGGGCGGGGAGCTGTTTTTT. The complete variable domain, with remaining parts taken from reference TRBV9 and TRBJ2-2, reads DSGVTQTPKHLITATGQRVTLRCSPRSGDLSVYWYQQSLDQGLQFLIQYYNGEERAKGNILERFSAQQFPDLHSELNLSSLELGDSALYFCASSAGVSGGELFFGEGSRLTVL.

This clonotype was detected ten times or more. The genes are TRBV9 and TRBJ2-7; 7 nucleotides agree with TRBD1. This CDR3 has 13 residues. Germline trimming cut 3 bases from V and 3 bases from J; bases unmatched to any gene: 3. Germline CDR1 is SGDLS and CDR2 is YYNGEE. Here the CDR3 DNA reads TGTGCCAGCAGCGGGACAGGAGACTACGAGCAGTACTTC. It encodes CASSGTGDYEQYF.